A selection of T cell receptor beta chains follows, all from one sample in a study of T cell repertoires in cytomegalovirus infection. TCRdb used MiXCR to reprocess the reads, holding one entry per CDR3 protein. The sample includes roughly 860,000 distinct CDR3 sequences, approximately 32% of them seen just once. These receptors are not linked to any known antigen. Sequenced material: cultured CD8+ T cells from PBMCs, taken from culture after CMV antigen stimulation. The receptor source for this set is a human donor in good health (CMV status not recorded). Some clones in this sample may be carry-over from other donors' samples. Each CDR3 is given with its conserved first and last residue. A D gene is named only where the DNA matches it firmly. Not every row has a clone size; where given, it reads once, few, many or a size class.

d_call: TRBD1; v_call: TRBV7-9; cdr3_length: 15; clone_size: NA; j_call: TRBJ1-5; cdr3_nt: TGTACCAGCAGCCGGACAGGGGGCGGCAATCAGCCCCAGCATTTT; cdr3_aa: CTSSRTGGGNQPQHF
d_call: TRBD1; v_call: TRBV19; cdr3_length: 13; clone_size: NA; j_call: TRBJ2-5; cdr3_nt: TGTGCCAGTAGGACAGGGTACCAAGAGACCCAGTACTTC; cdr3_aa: CASRTGYQETQYF
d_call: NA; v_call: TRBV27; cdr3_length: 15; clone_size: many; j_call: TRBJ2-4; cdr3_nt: TGTGCCAGCAGTTTCATAGCCGGGTCCAAAAACATTCAGTACTTC; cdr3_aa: CASSFIAGSKNIQYF
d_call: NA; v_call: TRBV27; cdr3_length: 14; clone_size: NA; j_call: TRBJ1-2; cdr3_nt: TGTGCCAGCAGTTTAGGTCTGGATTCTGTTGGCTACACCTTC; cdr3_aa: CASSLGLDSVGYTF
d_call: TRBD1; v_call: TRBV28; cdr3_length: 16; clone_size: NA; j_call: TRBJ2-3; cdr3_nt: TGTGCCAGCAGTTCTGAGGCAGGGGGCGGCACAGATACGCAGTATTTT; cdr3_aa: CASSSEAGGGTDTQYF
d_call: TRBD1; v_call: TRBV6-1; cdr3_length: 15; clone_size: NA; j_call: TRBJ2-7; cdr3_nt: TGTGCCAGCAGTGCTTGGGACAGGGGAGGCGACGAGCAGTACTTC; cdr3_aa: CASSAWDRGGDEQYF
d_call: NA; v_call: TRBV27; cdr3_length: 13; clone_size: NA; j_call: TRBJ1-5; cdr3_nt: TGTGCCAGCAGTCTTACAGGTTGGCAGCCCCAGCATTTT; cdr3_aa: CASSLTGWQPQHF
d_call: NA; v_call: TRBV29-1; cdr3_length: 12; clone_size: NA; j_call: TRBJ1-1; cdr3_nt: TGCAGCGTTGAACAGGGGAACACTGAAGCTTTCTTT; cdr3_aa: CSVEQGNTEAFF
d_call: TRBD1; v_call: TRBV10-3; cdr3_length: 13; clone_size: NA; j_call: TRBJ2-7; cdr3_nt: TGTGCCACCTTAGACAGGGGACAGAGCGAGCAGTACTTC; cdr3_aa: CATLDRGQSEQYF
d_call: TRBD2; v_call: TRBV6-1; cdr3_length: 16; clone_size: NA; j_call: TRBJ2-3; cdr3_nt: TGTGCCAGCAGTGATTTTCCGGGACTAGCAATAGATACGCAGTATTTT; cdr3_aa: CASSDFPGLAIDTQYF
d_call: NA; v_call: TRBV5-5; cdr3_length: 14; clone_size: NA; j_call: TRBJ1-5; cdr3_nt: TGTGCCAGCAGCTTTCTGGGTTTGGGTCAGCCCCAGCATTTT; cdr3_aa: CASSFLGLGQPQHF
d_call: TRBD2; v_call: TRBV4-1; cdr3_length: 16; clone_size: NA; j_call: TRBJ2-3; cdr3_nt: TGCGCCAGCAGTTCCCCACGGGGGGAAAGCACAGATACGCAGTATTTT; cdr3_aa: CASSSPRGESTDTQYF
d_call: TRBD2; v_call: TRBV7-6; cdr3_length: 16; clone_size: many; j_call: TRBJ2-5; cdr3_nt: TGTGCCAGCAGCCAACTAGCGGGGGAGTTTCAAGAGACCCAGTACTTC; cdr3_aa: CASSQLAGEFQETQYF
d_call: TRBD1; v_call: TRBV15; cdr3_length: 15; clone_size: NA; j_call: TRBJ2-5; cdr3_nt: TGTGCCACCAGCAGGGACAGGGTCTCGGCGGAGACCCAGTACTTC; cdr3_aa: CATSRDRVSAETQYF
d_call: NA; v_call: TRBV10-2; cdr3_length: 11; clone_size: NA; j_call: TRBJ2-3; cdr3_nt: TGCGCCAGCAGTGGAGGGTCTACGCAGTATTTT; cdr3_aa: CASSGGSTQYF
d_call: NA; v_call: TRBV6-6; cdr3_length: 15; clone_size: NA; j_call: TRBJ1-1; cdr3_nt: TGTGCCAGCAGCCCCGGGGGCTACACAAACACTGAAGCTTTCTTT; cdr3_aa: CASSPGGYTNTEAFF
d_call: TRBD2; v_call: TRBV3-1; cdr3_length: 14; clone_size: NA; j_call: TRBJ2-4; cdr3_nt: TGTGCCAGCAGCCTAGCGGGGGAGGAAAACATTCAGTACTTC; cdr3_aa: CASSLAGEENIQYF
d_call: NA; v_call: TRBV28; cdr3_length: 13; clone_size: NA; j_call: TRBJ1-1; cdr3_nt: TGTGCCAGCAGTTTGGGGGATTACGGGGAAGCTTTCTTT; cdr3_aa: CASSLGDYGEAFF
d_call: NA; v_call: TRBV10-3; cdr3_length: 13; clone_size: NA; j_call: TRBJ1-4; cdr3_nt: TGTGCCACCCAGGACAGACTGGATGAAAAACTGTTTTTT; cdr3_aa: CATQDRLDEKLFF
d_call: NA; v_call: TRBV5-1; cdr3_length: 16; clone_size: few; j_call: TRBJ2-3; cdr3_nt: TGCGCCAGCAGCTCGGACCCTATTACAAACACAGATACGCAGTATTTT; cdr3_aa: CASSSDPITNTDTQYF
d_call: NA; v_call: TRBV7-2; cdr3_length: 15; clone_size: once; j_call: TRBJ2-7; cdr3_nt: TGTGTCAGCAGCGAGGCCGGGGTGCAGGGTTACGAGCAGTACTTC; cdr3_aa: CVSSEAGVQGYEQYF
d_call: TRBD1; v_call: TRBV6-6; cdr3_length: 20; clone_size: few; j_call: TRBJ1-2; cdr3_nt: TGTGCCAGCAGTTACGATCCTATCCCGACAGGGCGGGGTATTAACTATGGCTACACCTTC; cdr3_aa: CASSYDPIPTGRGINYGYTF
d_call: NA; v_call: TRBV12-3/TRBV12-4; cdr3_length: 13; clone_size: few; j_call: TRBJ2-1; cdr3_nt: TGTGCCAGCACCTTGGGACTCGGCAATGAGCAGTTCTTC; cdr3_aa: CASTLGLGNEQFF
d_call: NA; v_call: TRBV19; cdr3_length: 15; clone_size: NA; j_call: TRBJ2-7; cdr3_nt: TGTGCCAGTAGTATGGAGACGTCAAGCTCCTACGAGCAGTACTTC; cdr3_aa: CASSMETSSSYEQYF
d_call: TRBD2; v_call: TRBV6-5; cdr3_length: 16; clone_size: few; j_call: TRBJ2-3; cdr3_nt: TGTGCCAGCAGTTACTCGGGTAGCGGGGTGTGGGATACGCAGTATTTT; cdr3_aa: CASSYSGSGVWDTQYF
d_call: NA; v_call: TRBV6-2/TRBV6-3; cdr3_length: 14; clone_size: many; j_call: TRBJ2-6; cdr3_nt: TGTGCCAGCAGTTACAACTCTGGGGCCAACGTCCTGACTTTC; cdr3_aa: CASSYNSGANVLTF
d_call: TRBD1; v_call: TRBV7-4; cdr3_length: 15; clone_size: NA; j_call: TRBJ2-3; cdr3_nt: TGTGCCAGCAGCTCCCCGGACAGGGACCCAGATACGCAGTATTTT; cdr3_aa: CASSSPDRDPDTQYF
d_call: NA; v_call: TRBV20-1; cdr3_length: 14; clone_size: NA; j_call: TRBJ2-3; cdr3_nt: TGCAGTGCTAAGGGCTATCAAACCACAGATACGCAGTATTTT; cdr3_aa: CSAKGYQTTDTQYF